This is a list of T cell receptor beta chains from one sample in a study of blood T cell repertoires in COVID-19. Using immunoSEQ multiplex PCR, the repertoire was profiled, and TCRdb retains in-frame clones only, with some absent. In the table there are some 400,000 clones, around 87% of which are singletons. The source material was peripheral blood. These receptors all stem from a woman aged 60 to 75 with COVID-19, enrolled during active disease. The CDR3 runs from the conserved cysteine through the conserved F or W. The D gene is left open where the match is weak. Clone sizes are given selectively: once, few, many, or a class where the clone is expanded.

J,D,size,V,DNA,CDR3
TRBJ1-2,NA,NA,TRBV7-2,TGTGCCAGCAGAGCTGACAGCAACTATGGCTACACCTTC,CASRADSNYGYTF
TRBJ2-7,NA,NA,TRBV5-1,TGCGCCAGCAGCTTGAGTGGAGTCTCCTACGAGCAGTACTTC,CASSLSGVSYEQYF
TRBJ1-2,TRBD1,NA,TRBV2,TGTGCCAGCAGTGGGAGGGGGCGCAATGGCTACACCTTC,CASSGRGRNGYTF
TRBJ1-2,TRBD1,few,TRBV19,TGTGCCAGTACCCCGGACAGGGTGGTTGGCTACACCTTC,CASTPDRVVGYTF
TRBJ1-1,NA,NA,TRBV20-1,TGCAGTGCTATCGAGGTTAATGTAGCTTTCTTT,CSAIEVNVAFF
TRBJ2-7,TRBD1,NA,TRBV6-5,TGTGCCACCGTCAGGGGGCCCACCTACGAGCAGTACTTC,CATVRGPTYEQYF
TRBJ2-3,NA,few,TRBV9,TGTGCCAGCATCTTAAAGGGGGTAGAAACAGATACGCAGTATTTT,CASILKGVETDTQYF
TRBJ2-3,NA,NA,TRBV5-8,TGTGCCAGCACCTATTCCAGGGGCAGCCGCACAGATACGCAGTATTTT,CASTYSRGSRTDTQYF
TRBJ2-7,NA,NA,TRBV5-1,TGCGCCAGCAGCTTGGACAGACCCTACGAGCAGTACTTC,CASSLDRPYEQYF
TRBJ1-1,NA,NA,TRBV14,TGTGCCAGCAGCCAAGATCGGGGTTGGAGAGCTTTCTTT,CASSQDRGWRAFF
TRBJ2-2,TRBD1,NA,TRBV2,TGTGCCAGCAGAGCCTCGACAGGGACGGGCACCGGGGAGCTGTTTTTT,CASRASTGTGTGELFF
TRBJ1-1,NA,NA,TRBV6-5,TGTGCCAGCAGGAAACAGGGCTTTCAGAACACTGAAGCTTTCTTT,CASRKQGFQNTEAFF
TRBJ2-2,NA,NA,TRBV9,TGTGCCAGCAGCCCCTTCACCGGGGAGCTGTTTTTT,CASSPFTGELFF
TRBJ2-4,NA,once,TRBV19,TGTGCCAGTAGTATCCGCGGCTTTAAAAACATTCCGTTGGACATTCAGTACTTC,CASSIRGFKNIPLDIQYF
TRBJ1-5,TRBD1,NA,TRBV5-5,TGTGCCAGCAGCTTGAGACAGGGATATCAGCCCCAGCATTTT,CASSLRQGYQPQHF
TRBJ2-2,TRBD1,once,TRBV12-3/TRBV12-4,TGTGCCAGCAGCTACAGGGGGTCCGGGGAGCTGTTTTTT,CASSYRGSGELFF
TRBJ2-1,NA,once,TRBV27,TGTGCCAGCAGTTTATCCACAGTGCCGAATGAGCAGTTCTTC,CASSLSTVPNEQFF
TRBJ2-5,NA,once,TRBV19,TGTGCCACTAGTTGGCGGGGCTGGGAGACCCAGTACTTC,CATSWRGWETQYF
TRBJ1-2,NA,NA,TRBV6-5,TGTGCCAGCAGCTACTACTCTCCAGGGGTTAACTATGGCTACACCTTC,CASSYYSPGVNYGYTF
TRBJ2-7,TRBD1,once,TRBV6-5,TGTGCCAGTCGGACAGGGCCAGGGTACGAGCAGTACTTC,CASRTGPGYEQYF
TRBJ1-2,TRBD1,NA,TRBV2,TGTGCCAGCAGTAGGGACAGCTATGGCTACACCTTC,CASSRDSYGYTF
TRBJ2-4,NA,NA,TRBV28,TGTGCCAGCAGCTCGGTTCCAGGTGGGGGGATAGCCAAAAACATTCAGTACTTC,CASSSVPGGGIAKNIQYF
TRBJ2-7,NA,NA,TRBV5-8,TGTGCCAGCAGCAAGCGGTCGGGGAACTCCTACGAGCAGTACTTC,CASSKRSGNSYEQYF
TRBJ1-1,NA,NA,TRBV27,TGTGCCAGCAGTCCCTCCGACGACGGGTTTACTGAAGCTTTCTTT,CASSPSDDGFTEAFF
TRBJ1-2,NA,NA,TRBV6-5,TGTGCCAGCAGTTATTCAGGGGACTATGGCTACACCTTC,CASSYSGDYGYTF
TRBJ1-1,NA,once,TRBV21-1,TGTGCCAGCAGCATTCCTCGTCTTGCTGAAGCTTTCTTT,CASSIPRLAEAFF
TRBJ2-2,NA,few,TRBV28,TGTGCCATCCTACGAAGGAACACCGGGGAGCTGTTTTTT,CAILRRNTGELFF
TRBJ1-5,TRBD1,NA,TRBV5-8,TGTGCCAGCAGCTACAGCGGACAGGCCTCTAATCAGCCCCAGCATTTT,CASSYSGQASNQPQHF
TRBJ1-2,TRBD1,NA,TRBV3-1/TRBV3-2,TGTGCCAGCAGCCGGACAGGGGGTTACTATGGCTACACCTTC,CASSRTGGYYGYTF
TRBJ2-2,NA,NA,TRBV3-1/TRBV3-2,TGTGCCAGCAGCCAAGCTGGGGGCAGTGCCGGGGAGCTGTTTTTT,CASSQAGGSAGELFF
TRBJ1-3,NA,NA,TRBV6-5,TGTGCCAGCACCATACTGCGGGGATCTGGAAACACCATATATTTT,CASTILRGSGNTIYF
TRBJ1-2,TRBD1,NA,TRBV7-2,TGTGCCAGCAGCTTACCGGGACAGGGGGACTATGGCTACACCTTC,CASSLPGQGDYGYTF
TRBJ1-2,NA,NA,TRBV19,TGTGCCAGTAGTAGCGGGATTAACTATGGCTACACCTTC,CASSSGINYGYTF
TRBJ1-2,TRBD1,NA,TRBV12-3/TRBV12-4,TGTGCCAGCGTAACAGGGGTGGGCTATGGCTACACCTTC,CASVTGVGYGYTF
TRBJ1-1,TRBD1,NA,TRBV29-1,TGCAGCGTTGCAGAGGGGGCAATTACTGAAGCTTTCTTT,CSVAEGAITEAFF
TRBJ1-1,TRBD1,NA,TRBV28,TGTGCCAGCAGTTCCACGGGACAGGGGGACACTGAAGCTTTCTTT,CASSSTGQGDTEAFF
TRBJ2-4,TRBD2,NA,TRBV5-1,TGCGCCAGCAGCTTGTCGGGGGGAGGAAACATTCAGTACTTC,CASSLSGGGNIQYF
TRBJ1-2,NA,NA,TRBV27,TGTGCCAGCAGTTTCTCCGGACAACTCGGGGGGGGCTACACCTTC,CASSFSGQLGGGYTF
TRBJ1-2,TRBD1,NA,TRBV19,TGTGCCAGTACGCCCGGGACAGGGCGGGGCTACACCTTC,CASTPGTGRGYTF
TRBJ2-7,TRBD1,NA,TRBV5-1,TGCGCCAGCAGCTTGGCGGGGCCGGGACAGGGTCACGAGCAGTACTTC,CASSLAGPGQGHEQYF
TRBJ2-7,NA,NA,TRBV15,TGTGCCACCAGCAGAGATCACATTTACGAGCAGTACTTC,CATSRDHIYEQYF
TRBJ2-5,NA,NA,TRBV11-1,TGTGCCAGCAGCTTAGCCCGGGGAAAAGAGACCCAGTACTTC,CASSLARGKETQYF
TRBJ2-2,TRBD1,NA,TRBV9,TGTGCCAGCAGCGCCCGACCAGGGACAGATTCGAACACCGGGGAGCTGTTTTTT,CASSARPGTDSNTGELFF
TRBJ2-7,TRBD1,NA,TRBV6-5,TGTGCCAGCAGGAGACAGGGGAACCCCTACGAGCAGTACTTC,CASRRQGNPYEQYF
TRBJ1-6,TRBD1,NA,TRBV7-8,TGTGCCAGCAGCTTAGTCAGACAGGGGGGAGACTCCTATAATTCACCCCTCCACTTT,CASSLVRQGGDSYNSPLHF